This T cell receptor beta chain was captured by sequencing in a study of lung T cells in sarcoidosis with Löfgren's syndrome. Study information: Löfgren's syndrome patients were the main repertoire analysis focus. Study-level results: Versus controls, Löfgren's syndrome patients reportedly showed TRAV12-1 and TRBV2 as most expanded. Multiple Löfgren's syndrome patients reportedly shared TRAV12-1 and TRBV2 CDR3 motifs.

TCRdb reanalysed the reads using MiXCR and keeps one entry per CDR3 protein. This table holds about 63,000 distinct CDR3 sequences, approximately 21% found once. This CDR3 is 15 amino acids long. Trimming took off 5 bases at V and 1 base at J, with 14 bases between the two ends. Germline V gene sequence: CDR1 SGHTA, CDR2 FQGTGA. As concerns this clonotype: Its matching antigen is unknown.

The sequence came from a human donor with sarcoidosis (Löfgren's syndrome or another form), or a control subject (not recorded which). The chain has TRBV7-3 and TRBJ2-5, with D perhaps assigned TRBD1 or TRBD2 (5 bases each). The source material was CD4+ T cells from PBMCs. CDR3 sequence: CASSPTGAGQETQYF. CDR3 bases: TGTGCCAGCAGCCCGACCGGGGCAGGCCAAGAGACCCAGTACTTC.